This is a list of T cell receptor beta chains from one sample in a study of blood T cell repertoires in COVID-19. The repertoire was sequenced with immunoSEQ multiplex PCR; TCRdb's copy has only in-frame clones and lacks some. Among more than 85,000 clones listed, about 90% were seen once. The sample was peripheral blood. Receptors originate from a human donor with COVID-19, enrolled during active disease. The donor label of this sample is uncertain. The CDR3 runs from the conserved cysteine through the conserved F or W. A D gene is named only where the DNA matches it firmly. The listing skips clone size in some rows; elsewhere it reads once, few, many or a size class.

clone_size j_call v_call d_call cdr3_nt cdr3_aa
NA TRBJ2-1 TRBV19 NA TGTGCCAGTAGTATCGGAGGGGATGAGCAGTTCTTC CASSIGGDEQFF
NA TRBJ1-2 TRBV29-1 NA TGCAGCGCCTCGCGGCCAGAATCTAATGGCTACACCTTC CSASRPESNGYTF
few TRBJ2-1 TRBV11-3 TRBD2 TGTGCCAGCAGCTTAGATGGCGGGAGCTCCTACAATGAGCAGTTCTTC CASSLDGGSSYNEQFF
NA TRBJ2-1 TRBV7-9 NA TGTGCCAGCAGCTTAGATTTTGCAGGTTCAGAGCAGTTCTTC CASSLDFAGSEQFF
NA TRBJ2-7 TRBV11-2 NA TGTGCCAGCAGCCTTGGGCCGATATACGAGCAGTACTTC CASSLGPIYEQYF
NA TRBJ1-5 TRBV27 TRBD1 TGTGCCAGCAGTTTAAGTCGGGCCCAGGGGGCCTATAGCAATCAGCCCCAGCATTTT CASSLSRAQGAYSNQPQHF
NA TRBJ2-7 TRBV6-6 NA TGTGCCAGCGGTTTGCCAGGGCTTTACGAGCAGTACTTC CASGLPGLYEQYF
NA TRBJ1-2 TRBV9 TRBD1 TGTGCCAGCAGCGCTGGGAACAGGGGGCGCAAAGGTGGCTACACCTTC CASSAGNRGRKGGYTF
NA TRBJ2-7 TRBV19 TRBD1 TGTGCCAGTAGTAGGGACAGGGGGCTCGAGCAGTACTTC CASSRDRGLEQYF
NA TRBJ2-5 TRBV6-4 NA TGTGCCAGCAGTGAGGACACCGAAGAGACCCAGTACTTC CASSEDTEETQYF
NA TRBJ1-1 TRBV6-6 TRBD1 TGTGCCAGCAGTCCAGGGGGCTCACGGGGGTACACTGAAGCTTTCTTT CASSPGGSRGYTEAFF
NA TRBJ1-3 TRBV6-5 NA TGTGCCAGCAGTTACGACAGGACCTCTGGAAACACCATATATTTT CASSYDRTSGNTIYF
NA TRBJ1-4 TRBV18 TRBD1 TGTGCCAGCTCATCGATGGACAGGGCGGATGAAAAACTGTTTTTT CASSSMDRADEKLFF
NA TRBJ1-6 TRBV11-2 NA TGTGCCAGCAGCTTAGGGAGTGGTAATTCACCCCTCCACTTT CASSLGSGNSPLHF
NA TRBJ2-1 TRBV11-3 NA TGTGCCAGCAGCTTAAGGGGCTACAATGAGCAGTTCTTC CASSLRGYNEQFF
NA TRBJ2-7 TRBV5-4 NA TGTGCCAGCAGCTTGGATTTAGGACAGTCCCTAAGTATGAACTTC CASSLDLGQSLSMNF
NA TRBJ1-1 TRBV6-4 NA TGTGCCAGCAGGGATTCGGACAGGAACACTGAAGCTTTCTTT CASRDSDRNTEAFF
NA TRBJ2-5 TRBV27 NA TGTGCCAGCAGTTTAAGACGGGAAGAGACCCAGTACTTC CASSLRREETQYF
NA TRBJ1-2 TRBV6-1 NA TGTGCCAGCAGTGAAGCCGTCTGGACAGCGGGGGGCTACACCTTC CASSEAVWTAGGYTF
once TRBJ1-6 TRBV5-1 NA TGCGCCAGCAGCGCGGGGACCGCGGTTGTGCCCCTCCACTTT CASSAGTAVVPLHF
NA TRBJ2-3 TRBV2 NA TGTGCCAGCAGTGAAGCGCGGGGCGGGATACAGTATTTT CASSEARGGIQYF
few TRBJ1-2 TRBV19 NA TGTGCCAGTAGTACCAACCACGGCGATGGGGCTAACGGCTACACCTTC CASSTNHGDGANGYTF
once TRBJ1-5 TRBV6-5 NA TGTGCCAGCGGGCGGGATAGCAATCAGCCCCAGCATTTT CASGRDSNQPQHF
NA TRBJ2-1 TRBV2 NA TGTGCCAGCAGTGAAAAGCATGTGAGGAGCTCCTACAATGAGCAGTTCTTC CASSEKHVRSSYNEQFF
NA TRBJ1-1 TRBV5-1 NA TGCGCCAGCAGCTTGAGGAGTACGAACACTGAAGCTTTCTTT CASSLRSTNTEAFF
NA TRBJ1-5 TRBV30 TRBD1 TGTGCCTGGAGTGTACTTGGACAGGGAGGCAATCAGCCCCAGCATTTT CAWSVLGQGGNQPQHF
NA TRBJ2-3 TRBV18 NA TGTGCCAGCTCACCACGAGCCCAAGGGGGCACAGATACGCAGTATTTT CASSPRAQGGTDTQYF
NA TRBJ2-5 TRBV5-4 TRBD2 TGTGCCAGCAGCTTGTCCCTAGCGGGGGTGGGGGAGACCCAGTACTTC CASSLSLAGVGETQYF
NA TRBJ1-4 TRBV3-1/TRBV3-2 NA TGTGCCAGCAGCCGGGGGGTTGCTAATGAAAAACTGTTTTTT CASSRGVANEKLFF
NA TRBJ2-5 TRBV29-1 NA TGCAGCGTTGAAAGGGGAGAGACCCAGTACTTC CSVERGETQYF
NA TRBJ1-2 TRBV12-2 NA TGTGCAAGTCGCTTAAGTACAGGGGGTAATCCTGGCTACACCTTC CASRLSTGGNPGYTF
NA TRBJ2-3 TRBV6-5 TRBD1 TGTGCCAGCATGCCGGGACAGGGGAAAACAGATACGCAGTATTTT CASMPGQGKTDTQYF
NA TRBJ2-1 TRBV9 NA TGTGCCAGCAGCGTAATAGACGGAGTCCCTCCATACAATGAGCAGTTCTTC CASSVIDGVPPYNEQFF
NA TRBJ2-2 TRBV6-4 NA TGTGCCAGCAGTGAGGTGGCAGGGAACACCGGGGAGCTGTTTTTT CASSEVAGNTGELFF
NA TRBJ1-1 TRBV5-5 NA TGTGCCAGCAGCTTAGGAGGGTTAAGGGCTTTCTTT CASSLGGLRAFF
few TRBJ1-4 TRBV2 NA TGTGCCAGCAGGCGGGATAATGAAAAACTGTTTTTT CASRRDNEKLFF
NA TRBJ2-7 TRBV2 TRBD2 TGTGCCAGCAGTGGGCTAGCGGGGGCTGGCTACGAGCAGTACTTC CASSGLAGAGYEQYF